A single sample gave rise to the 26 T cell receptor beta chains below, sequenced in a study of tumor-infiltrating lymphocytes in localized non-small cell lung cancer. Sequencing used immunoSEQ multiplex PCR; TCRdb keeps in-frame clones, though not all of them. The repertoire includes around 17,000 clones, roughly 80% of them detected once, and 6% to 7% sits in the top ten. Sequencing input: lung tumor tissue. The receptor source for this set is a human donor with non-small cell lung cancer.

The chain links TRBV27 to TRBJ2-3; D not certain. There are 14 residues in the CDR3. The V gene lost 3 bases and the J gene lost 4 bases, with 11 bases spanning the gap. Germline V lookup: CDR1 MNHEY, CDR2 SMNVEV (reference sequence). The CDR3 region has the DNA TGTGCCAGCAGTTTTCGGTTTGAGGCAGATACGCAGTATTTT. This gives the protein CASSFRFEADTQYF.

This chain uses TRBV30 with TRBJ2-5, with 8 bases aligning to TRBD1. Germline CDR1 and CDR2: GTSNPN and SVGIG (reference sequence). Trimming took 1 base from V and 4 from J; bases not matched to a gene: 8. The CDR3 has 15 residues. The CDR3 is CAWSARTGFGETQYF. Written as DNA, the CDR3 is TGTGCCTGGAGTGCGCGGACAGGGTTCGGAGAGACCCAGTACTTC.

The chain is built from TRBV7-6 and TRBJ1-2; D ambiguous. The CDR3 sequence is 15 residues long. V was trimmed by 1 base and J by 1 base, leaving 10 bases between them. Germline V gene sequence: CDR1 SGHVS, CDR2 FNYEAQ. The CDR3 reads CASSLGPPNNYGYTF. The CDR3 DNA reads TGTGCCAGCAGCTTAGGGCCTCCGAATAACTATGGCTACACCTTC.

This clone turned up a few times. The CDR3 DNA sequence: TGTGCCAGCAGTTTATCCTCGATCAACTCCTACGAGCAGTACTTC. It encodes CASSLSSINSYEQYF. The chain uses TRBV27 and TRBJ2-7; no definite D call. Germline V gives CDR1 MNHEY, CDR2 SMNVEV (reference sequence). This CDR3 is built from 15 residues. Trimming pared 0 bases from V and 0 bases from J, leaving 9 bases between.

A few counts support this clone. V and J are TRBV7-2 and TRBJ2-5, with 9 bases matching TRBD2. J lost 4 bases, V lost 1 base, and 7 bases had no gene match. The CDR3 extends over 16 amino acids. Germline CDR1 and CDR2: SGHTA and FQGNSA. The DNA of the CDR3 is TGTGCCAGCAGCTTAGAGTCTGCGGGAGGGCGAGAGACCCAGTACTTC. It encodes CASSLESAGGRETQYF.

This clone was found a few times. The V call is TRBV5-1, the J call TRBJ2-2, with 12 bases fitting TRBD2. V was clipped by 4 bases and J by 4 bases; unmatched bases: 5. Germline assignment: CDR1 SGHRS and CDR2 YFSETQ. CDR3 length: 16 residues. Here the CDR3 reads CASSVGLAGPTGELFF. The CDR3, as DNA: TGCGCCAGCAGCGTCGGACTAGCGGGACCCACCGGGGAGCTGTTTTTT.

The chain uses TRBV2 and TRBJ1-5; D ambiguous. CDR1 and CDR2 from the germline V gene are SNHLY and FYNNEI. V was pared by 5 bases and J by 0 bases, with 8 bases between. The CDR3 spans 14 residues. CDR3 coding DNA: TGTGCCAGCAGTTGGGAAAATAGCAATCAGCCCCAGCATTTT. It encodes CASSWENSNQPQHF.

This chain links TRBV5-1 with TRBJ2-5; the match to TRBD1 covers 10 bases. CDR3 length equals 14 residues. V lost 3 bases and J lost 4; bases outside the gene matches: 3. CDR1 is SGHRS and CDR2 is YFSETQ in the germline V gene. CDR3 nucleotide sequence: TGCGCCAGCAGCTATGGACAGGGGGGAGAGACCCAGTACTTC. Amino acids: CASSYGQGGETQYF.

V gene TRBV19 combines with J gene TRBJ2-1, with 11 positions matching TRBD1. In germline, CDR1 is LNHDA, CDR2 SQIVND (reference sequence). The CDR3 covers 16 residues. After removal of 3 bases from V and 5 bases from J, the junction contained 6 bases not matched to a gene. This CDR3 is CASSMERDRGNNEQFF. The CDR3 coding sequence is TGTGCCAGTAGTATGGAGCGGGACAGGGGGAACAATGAGCAGTTCTTC.

This clone was seen a few times. The V and J genes are TRBV9 and TRBJ1-5, with 7 nucleotides matching TRBD1. Germline V CDR1 and CDR2: SGDLS, YYNGEE. This CDR3 region has 15 residues. J gave up 5 bases and V 3 bases, and 8 bases lay outside the gene matches. DNA for the CDR3: TGTGCCAGCAGCGCGACCTGGACAGGCGATCAGCCCCAGCATTTT. This gives the protein CASSATWTGDQPQHF.

The count of this clone is one. The chain carries TRBV5-1 and TRBJ2-5, with TRBD2 matching over 10 bases. V shed 3 bases and J 5 bases; nucleotides not matched to a gene: 7. CDR1 and CDR2 from the germline V gene are SGHRS and YFSETQ. This CDR3 has 15 residues. CDR3 in DNA: TGCGCCAGCAGCTCAGCGGGAGGGCCAGGGGAGACCCAGTACTTC. Residues: CASSSAGGPGETQYF.

The V gene is TRBV5-4, the J gene TRBJ2-2; the D gene is possibly TRBD1 (5 bases). The V gene lost 3 bases and the J gene lost 0 bases, with 12 bases spanning the gap. Germline CDR1 reads SGHNT; CDR2 reads YYREEE (reference sequence). There are 16 residues in the CDR3. CDR3 DNA sequence: TGTGCCAGCAGCTCCTCTCGCAGGGCGAACACCGGGGAGCTGTTTTTT. This codes for CASSSSRRANTGELFF. The entire variable domain, with the rest obtained from reference TRBV5-4 and TRBJ2-2, is as follows: ETGVTQSPTHLIKTRGQQVTLRCSSQSGHNTVSWYQQALGQGPQFIFQYYREEENGRGNFPPRFSGLQFPNYSSELNVNALELDDSALYLCASSSSRRANTGELFFGEGSRLTVL.

A few counts support this clone. V gene TRBV6-6 combines with J gene TRBJ2-1, with 8 nucleotides matching TRBD2. The CDR3 consists of 16 residues. V was pared by 5 bases and J by 9 bases, with 15 bases of the junction left unmatched. CDR1 MNHNY and CDR2 SVGAGI come from the germline V gene (reference sequence). CDR3 coding DNA: TGTGCCAGCAGTCCCTCCTTCAGCGGGAGCGAACTTGAGCAGTTCTTC. Residues: CASSPSFSGSELEQFF.

The chain carries TRBV5-6 and TRBJ1-1; D unresolved. V lost 4 bases, J lost 9 bases, and 16 bases lay in between. Germline-derived CDR1 and CDR2 are SGHDT and YYEEEE. The CDR3 runs 13 residues. CDR3 in DNA: TGTGCCAGCAGCGTAGGGCGGACGGTAAAAGCTTTCTTT. It translates to CASSVGRTVKAFF.

This clone has just one count. The chain has TRBV7-2 and TRBJ2-7, with D possibly matching TRBD2 (7 bases). Deletions cut 4 bases from V and 2 bases from J, with 15 bases between. The CDR3 covers 15 residues. Germline V CDR1 and CDR2: SGHTA, FQGNSA. The CDR3 is CASSWGGHLAYEQYF. CDR3 DNA: TGTGCCAGCAGCTGGGGGGGACATCTAGCCTACGAGCAGTACTTC.

The V gene is TRBV7-2, the J gene TRBJ2-7; tentatively, D is TRBD1 (6 bases). In germline, CDR1 is SGHTA, CDR2 FQGNSA. CDR3 length: 16 residues. Between the trimmed V and J ends, which lost 1 base and 4 bases, there was a span of 17 bases. The CDR3 region is CASSLDRSGRGYEQYF. The CDR3 DNA reads TGTGCCAGCAGCTTAGACAGGAGTGGTAGGGGGTACGAGCAGTACTTC. Combining the CDR3 with reference TRBV7-2 and TRBJ2-7 gives the whole variable domain GAGVSQSPSNKVTEKGKDVELRCDPISGHTALYWYRQSLGQGLEFLIYFQGNSAPDKSGLPSDRFSAERTGGSVSTLTIQRTQQEDSAVYLCASSLDRSGRGYEQYFGPGTRLTVT.

The J gene is TRBJ2-6, the V gene TRBV28; tentatively, D is TRBD1 (5 bases). The CDR3 totals 15 residues. Germline CDR1 is MDHEN and CDR2 is SYDVKM. The ends were cut back, 3 bases at V and 0 bases at J, with 6 bases in the middle. In DNA form, the CDR3 reads TGTGCCAGCAGTTTTCAGGGCTCTGGGGCCAACGTCCTGACTTTC. Protein: CASSFQGSGANVLTF.

This clone has a handful of counts. The V and J genes are TRBV7-9 and TRBJ1-1; no clear D. Germline V gives CDR1 SEHNR, CDR2 FQNEAQ (reference sequence). V gave up 1 base and J gave up 6 bases, with 12 bases separating them. The CDR3 runs 14 residues. CDR3 bases: TGTGCCAGCAGCTTAGTAGAGGGTATAGCTGAAGCTTTCTTT. Encoded protein: CASSLVEGIAEAFF.

The rearrangement links TRBV28 to TRBJ1-1, with D tentatively TRBD1 (6 bases). V lost 6 bases and J lost 4, with 15 bases in between. Germline CDR1 is MDHEN and CDR2 is SYDVKM. CDR3 length: 14 residues. The CDR3 here is CASSAGGAGTEAFF. CDR3 nucleotides: TGTGCCAGCAGCGCGGGGGGCGCCGGCACTGAAGCTTTCTTT.

V is TRBV6-4 and J is TRBJ1-5; D not certain. CDR1 and CDR2 (germline): MRHNA, SNTAGT. V lost 5 bases, J lost 4 bases, and 9 bases lay in between. This CDR3 comprises 13 residues. CDR3 nucleotide sequence: TGTGCCAGCAGTAGAGAAATAAATCAGCCCCAGCATTTT. This sequence encodes CASSREINQPQHF.

This chain uses TRBV6-5 with TRBJ2-1; TRBD2 is a possible D gene (5 bases). This CDR3 is built from 12 residues. V was clipped by 7 bases and J by 8 bases, with 12 bases between them. CDR1 is MNHEY and CDR2 is SVGAGI in the germline V gene. In DNA, the CDR3 is TGTGCCAGCACTGCGAGGGCCCATGAGCAGTTCTTC. This translates into CASTARAHEQFF.

The chain employs TRBV28 and TRBJ1-1; TRBD1 is a possible D gene (5 bases). Germline V gene data show CDR1 as MDHEN and CDR2 as SYDVKM. Trimming left V 5 bases short and J 3 bases short, with 19 bases between. This CDR3 has 16 amino acids. CDR3 region: CASSLLSRGVHTEAFF. The CDR3 nucleotides read TGTGCCAGCAGTCTTCTTTCGAGGGGAGTTCACACTGAAGCTTTCTTT.

Regarding this clone: An end of the junction differs from the germline gene, which may be a read error. The chain carries TRBV7-2 and TRBJ1-2; TRBD1 might be the D (5 bases). The CDR3 sequence is 13 residues long. Germline CDR1 and CDR2: SGHTA and FQGNSA. For the CDR3, the DNA is TGTGCCAGCACCTTAGGGACTGACTATGGCTACACCTTC. Amino acid sequence: CASTLGTDYGYTF.

This clone occurred a few times. V gene TRBV5-4 combines with J gene TRBJ2-3; the D gene is possibly TRBD2 (7 bases). The CDR3 extends over 14 amino acids. Germline CDR1 and CDR2: SGHNT and YYREEE (reference sequence). V was shortened by 7 bases and J by 0 bases, with 12 bases between the two germline ends. CDR3 loop: CASRGATSTDTQYF. In DNA, the CDR3 is TGTGCCAGCCGGGGGGCCACTAGCACAGATACGCAGTATTTT.

This clone was seen a handful of times. This sequence joins TRBV18 and TRBJ2-1; 11 nucleotides align to TRBD2. The V segment lost 3 bases and the J segment 4 bases; nucleotides outside the gene matches: 2. CDR1 KGHSH and CDR2 LQKENI come from the germline V gene. CDR3 size: 15 residues. The CDR3 nucleotides are TGTGCCAGCTCACCCGGGACTAGCGGTTACAATGAGCAGTTCTTC. This encodes CASSPGTSGYNEQFF.

The CDR3 protein is CASSRGDGTEAFF. CDR3 DNA sequence: TGTGCCAGCAGTCGGGGGGACGGCACTGAAGCTTTCTTT. The chain carries TRBV6-5 and TRBJ1-1; tentatively, D is TRBD1 (5 bases). Trimming removed 5 bases from V and 4 bases from J, with 11 bases in between. The CDR3 is 13 residues long. Germline V gives CDR1 MNHEY, CDR2 SVGAGI.